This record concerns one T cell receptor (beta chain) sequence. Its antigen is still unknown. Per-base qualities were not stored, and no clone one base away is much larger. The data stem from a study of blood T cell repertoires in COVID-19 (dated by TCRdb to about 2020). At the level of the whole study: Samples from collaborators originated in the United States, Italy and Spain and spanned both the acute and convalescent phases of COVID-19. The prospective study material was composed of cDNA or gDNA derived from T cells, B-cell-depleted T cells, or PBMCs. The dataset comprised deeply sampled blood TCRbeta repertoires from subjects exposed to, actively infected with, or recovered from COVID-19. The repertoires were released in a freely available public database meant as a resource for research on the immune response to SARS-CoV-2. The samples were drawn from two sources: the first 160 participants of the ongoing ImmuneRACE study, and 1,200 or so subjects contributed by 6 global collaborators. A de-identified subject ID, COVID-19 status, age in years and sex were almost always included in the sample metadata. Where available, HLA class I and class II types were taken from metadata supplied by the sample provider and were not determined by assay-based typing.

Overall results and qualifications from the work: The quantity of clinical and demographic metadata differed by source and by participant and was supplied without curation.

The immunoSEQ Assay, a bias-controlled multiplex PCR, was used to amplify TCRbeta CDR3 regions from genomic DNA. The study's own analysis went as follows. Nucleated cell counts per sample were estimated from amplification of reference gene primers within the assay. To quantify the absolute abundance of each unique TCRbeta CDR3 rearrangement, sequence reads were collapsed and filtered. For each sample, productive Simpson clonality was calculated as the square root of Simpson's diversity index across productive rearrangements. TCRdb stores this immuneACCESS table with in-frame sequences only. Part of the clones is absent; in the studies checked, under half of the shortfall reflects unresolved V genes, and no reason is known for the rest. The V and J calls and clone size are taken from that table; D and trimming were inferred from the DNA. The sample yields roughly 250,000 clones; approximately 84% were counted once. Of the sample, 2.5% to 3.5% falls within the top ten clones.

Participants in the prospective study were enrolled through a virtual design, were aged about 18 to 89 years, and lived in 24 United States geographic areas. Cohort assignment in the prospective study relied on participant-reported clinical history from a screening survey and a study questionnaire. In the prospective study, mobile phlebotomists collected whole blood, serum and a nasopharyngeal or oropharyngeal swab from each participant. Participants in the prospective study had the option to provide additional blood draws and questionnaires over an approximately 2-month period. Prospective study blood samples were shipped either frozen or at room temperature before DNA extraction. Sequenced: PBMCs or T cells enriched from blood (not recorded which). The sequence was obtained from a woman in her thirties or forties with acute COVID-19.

This receptor carries the CDR3 CASSQRGENEKLFF. The nucleotide sequence reads TGTGCCAGCAGCCAACGGGGGGAAAACGAAAAACTGTTTTTT. In this chain, TRBV3-1 (or the pseudogene TRBV3-2) is recombined with TRBJ1-4; the best D guess is TRBD1, with 5 bases matching. The V and J ends are trimmed by 2 bases and 8 bases, leaving 12 bases between them. The CDR3 contains 14 residues, cysteine and phenylalanine counted. The read is trimmed to its CDR3 DNA, 42 bases read in frame from base 1. Reading the germline V gene (reference sequence) gives CDR1 LGHDT and CDR2 YNNKEL.